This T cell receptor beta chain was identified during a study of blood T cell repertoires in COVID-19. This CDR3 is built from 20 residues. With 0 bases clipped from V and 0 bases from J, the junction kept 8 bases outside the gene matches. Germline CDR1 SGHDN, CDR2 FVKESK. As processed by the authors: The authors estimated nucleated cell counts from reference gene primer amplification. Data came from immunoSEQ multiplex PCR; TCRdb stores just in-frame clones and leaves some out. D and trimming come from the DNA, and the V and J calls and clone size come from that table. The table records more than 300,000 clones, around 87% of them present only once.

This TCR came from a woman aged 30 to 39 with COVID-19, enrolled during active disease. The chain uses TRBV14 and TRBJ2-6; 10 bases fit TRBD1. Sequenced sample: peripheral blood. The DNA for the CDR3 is TGTGCCAGCAGCCAAGAGGCCGGGACAGGGGCTCTCTCTGGGGCCAACGTCCTGACTTTC. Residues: CASSQEAGTGALSGANVLTF. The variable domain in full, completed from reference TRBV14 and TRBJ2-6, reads EAGVTQFPSHSVIEKGQTVTLRCDPISGHDNLYWYRRVMGKEIKFLLHFVKESKQDESGMPNNRFLAERTGGTYSTLKVQPAELEDSGVYFCASSQEAGTGALSGANVLTFGAGSRLTVL.